The T cell receptor beta chain under discussion was sequenced for a study of blood T cell repertoires in COVID-19. Study context: COVID-19 samples collected from the United States, Italy and Spain covered acute and convalescent phases. Nucleic acid was either cDNA or gDNA, and it came from T cells, B-cell-depleted T cells, or PBMCs.

Authors' methods: Reference gene primers were amplified, and this amplification served to estimate nucleated cell counts. Assay used: immunoSEQ multiplex PCR; TCRdb lists only in-frame clones, some missing. That table furnishes V, J and clone size, whereas the DNA furnished D and trimming. The sample records about 250,000 clones, about 83% being singletons. Looked up from germline, CDR1 is SGHNT and CDR2 is YENEEA. The CDR3 sequence is 14 residues long. Between the trimmed V and J ends, which lost 5 bases and 6 bases, there was a span of 11 bases. The sequence was obtained from a woman between 40 and 50 years old who had recovered from COVID-19. The gene calls are TRBV11-3 and TRBJ1-6; no clear D gene. The specimen was peripheral blood. CDR3 coding DNA: TGTGCCAGCAGCCCCGAGGGCCTTAATTCACCCCTCCACTTT. Translated: CASSPEGLNSPLHF.